This TCR beta chain originates from a study of cytomegalovirus exposure and HLA in healthy donors. Across the study: The 95 to 150 validation repertoires were produced on the same platform as the approximately 620 repertoires of the first cohort. This was reported in a later analysis.

The CDR3 contains 12 residues. CDR1 and CDR2 (germline): MNHEY, SMNVEV (reference sequence). V lost 9 bases, J lost 1 base, and 9 bases lay in between. Only in-frame clones appear in the TCRdb table, and some are missing; sequencing was by immunoSEQ multiplex PCR. The data hold roughly 100,000 clones, with 85% observed a single time. As to this clone: Its antigen is undetermined.

Overall study results and limits: In vitro testing confirmed a few CMV-associated chains as specific for CMV antigens. The classifier was said to identify cytomegalovirus status with high specificity and sensitivity. Associated with cytomegalovirus, according to the listing, were 150 to 200 TCR beta chains.

V usage is TRBV27 and J usage is TRBJ1-1, with D possibly TRBD1 on 6 matching bases. Sequenced material: PBMCs. The TCR sequence derives from a man aged 18 to 29 in good health and CMV-seropositive. The DNA for the CDR3 is TGTGCCAGTCAGGACAGGAACACTGAAGCTTTCTTT. It is translated as CASQDRNTEAFF.